This TCR beta chain was sequenced in a study of T cell responses to AZD1222 COVID-19 vaccine. Whole-study results and caveats: Spike-specific TCR breadth and depth went up after people got two AZD1222 doses.

The CDR3 extends over 17 amino acids. V dropped 5 bases and J dropped 0 bases, with 18 bases sitting between them. Germline V CDR1 and CDR2: SGHTA, FQGNSA. Notes on this clone: The antigen is not known.

Assay: immunoSEQ multiplex PCR; the TCRdb copy retains only in-frame clones and omits some. The sample lists about 150,000 clones, 87% occurring once. The chain has TRBV7-2 and TRBJ2-3; a possible D gene is TRBD2 (6 bases). The sequenced sample was peripheral blood, obtained 28 days after the second AZD1222 dose. The clonotype comes from an adult who received the AZD1222 COVID-19 vaccine. This chain's CDR3 is CASSPRGDSRSTDTQYF. The CDR3 DNA is TGTGCCAGCAGCCCGCGGGGAGATTCACGTAGCACAGATACGCAGTATTTT.